These T cell receptor beta chains were read from a single sample in a study of cytomegalovirus exposure and HLA in healthy donors. Measured with immunoSEQ multiplex PCR; TCRdb has only the in-frame clones, and not every one. The top ten clones hold more than 10% of a sample with under 250,000 clones, about 90% of them seen once. The sequencing input was PBMCs. The receptors originated from a man in his late teens or twenties in good health and CMV-seropositive. CDR3s include the opening cysteine and the closing phenylalanine or tryptophan. Fields, in order: V gene, clone size, J gene, D gene, CDR3 protein, CDR3 DNA. A D gene is named only where the DNA matches it firmly. Clone size is not always given. Where it is, it says once, few, many or a class for expanded clones.

>TRBV20-1|-|TRBJ1-4|-
CSARGEKLFF
TGCAGTGCTAGAGGTGAAAAACTGTTTTTT
>TRBV21-1|-|TRBJ2-7|-
CASNSRLGAKQYF
TGTGCCAGCAACTCTCGACTCGGAGCTAAGCAGTACTTC
>TRBV7-6|-|TRBJ2-7|-
CASSAGPNYEQYF
TGTGCCAGCAGCGCGGGACCGAACTACGAGCAGTACTTC
>TRBV5-1|-|TRBJ2-7|-
CASSFRSGYEQYF
TGCGCCAGCAGCTTCCGGAGTGGCTACGAGCAGTACTTC
>TRBV27|-|TRBJ2-7|-
CASSPRDHVLGEQYF
TGTGCCAGCAGTCCCCGGGACCACGTGTTGGGCGAGCAGTACTTC
>TRBV5-4|-|TRBJ2-3|-
CASSLTDTQYF
TGTGCCAGCAGCTTGACAGATACGCAGTATTTT
>TRBV6-5|once|TRBJ1-1|TRBD1
CASSRGQGNTEAFF
TGTGCCAGCAGTCGCGGACAGGGAAACACTGAAGCTTTCTTT
>TRBV6-4|-|TRBJ2-7|-
CASSVALFLEQYF
TGTGCCAGCAGTGTCGCACTGTTTCTGGAGCAGTACTTC
>TRBV6-1|-|TRBJ1-2|-
CASSEDSNYGYTF
TGTGCCAGCAGTGAGGACAGTAACTATGGCTACACCTTC
>TRBV5-1|-|TRBJ2-1|-
CASSFRGTGSSYNEQFF
TGCGCCAGCAGCTTCCGGGGAACTGGGAGCTCCTACAATGAGCAGTTCTTC
>TRBV6-5|-|TRBJ1-2|-
CASSLGQHYGYTF
TGTGCCAGCAGCTTGGGACAACACTATGGCTACACCTTC
>TRBV28|once|TRBJ2-7|TRBD2
CASSPRLAGYEQYF
TGTGCCAGCAGTCCCCGCCTAGCGGGTTACGAGCAGTACTTC
>TRBV5-1|-|TRBJ2-1|-
CASSLVSGATYNEQFF
TGCGCCAGCAGCTTAGTAAGCGGAGCCACCTACAATGAGCAGTTCTTC
>TRBV11-3|many|TRBJ2-7|-
CASRTFVGGTYEQYF
TGTGCCAGCAGGACGTTCGTCGGGGGAACCTACGAGCAGTACTTC
>TRBV9|-|TRBJ2-3|TRBD2
CASSGILAASDTQYF
TGTGCCAGCAGTGGTATCCTAGCGGCATCAGATACGCAGTATTTT
>TRBV28|-|TRBJ2-1|-
CASSFFLGDEQFF
TGTGCCAGCAGTTTCTTCCTAGGCGATGAGCAGTTCTTC
>TRBV5-4|-|TRBJ1-3|-
CASSGDSKPGNTIYF
TGTGCCAGCAGCGGCGACAGTAAGCCTGGAAACACCATATATTTT
>TRBV7-8|few|TRBJ2-1|-
CASSSDQPVSSYNEQFF
TGTGCCAGCAGCTCCGATCAACCCGTGAGCTCCTACAATGAGCAGTTCTTC
>TRBV6-5|once|TRBJ2-5|-
CASRTTGHGETQYF
TGTGCCAGTCGAACGACGGGACATGGGGAGACCCAGTACTTC
>TRBV4-3|-|TRBJ1-5|-
CASSQDTYQHRGNQPQHF
TGCGCCAGCAGCCAAGACACATATCAGCATAGGGGCAATCAGCCCCAGCATTTT
>TRBV4-3|-|TRBJ2-7|-
CASSQDYASSYEQYF
TGCGCCAGCAGCCAAGATTACGCCAGCTCCTACGAGCAGTACTTC
>TRBV2|-|TRBJ1-2|TRBD1
CASRDRGDGYTF
TGTGCCAGCCGGGACAGGGGGGATGGCTACACCTTC
>TRBV5-1|-|TRBJ2-1|TRBD1
CASSLQGQGANEQFF
TGCGCCAGCAGCTTACAGGGACAGGGGGCAAATGAGCAGTTCTTC
>TRBV18|-|TRBJ1-2|TRBD1
CASSPPIGQGVF
TGTGCCAGCTCACCACCTATCGGACAGGGGGTCTTC
>TRBV27|-|TRBJ1-1|TRBD1
CASTTRGSPEAFF
TGTGCCAGCACAACCAGGGGGTCCCCTGAAGCTTTCTTT
>TRBV7-6|-|TRBJ2-2|TRBD2
CASSLASGGSAGELFF
TGTGCCAGCAGCTTAGCTAGCGGGGGGAGCGCCGGGGAGCTGTTTTTT
>TRBV4-2|-|TRBJ2-1|-
CASSQERAGGSYNEQFF
TGTGCCAGCAGCCAAGAGAGGGCGGGTGGCTCCTACAATGAGCAGTTCTTC
>TRBV9|few|TRBJ2-5|TRBD2
CASSVGEGGPETQYF
TGTGCCAGCAGCGTAGGAGAGGGAGGGCCGGAGACCCAGTACTTC
>TRBV6-5|-|TRBJ1-2|-
CASSSVPGTGGYTF
TGTGCCAGCAGTTCCGTACCCGGGACCGGGGGCTACACCTTC
>TRBV5-1|-|TRBJ1-3|-
CASSPGPLEAGNTIYF
TGCGCCAGCAGCCCGGGCCCACTGGAGGCTGGAAACACCATATATTTT
>TRBV5-4|-|TRBJ2-1|-
CASSFSLLVGGNEQFF
TGTGCCAGCAGCTTTTCCCTACTAGTTGGTGGTAATGAGCAGTTCTTC
>TRBV4-1|-|TRBJ1-2|-
CASSQGGGHYGYTF
TGCGCCAGCAGCCAAGGAGGGGGTCACTATGGCTACACCTTC
>TRBV7-9|-|TRBJ2-7|TRBD1
CASSFGGLTGGAEQYF
TGTGCCAGCAGCTTTGGGGGCTTGACAGGGGGCGCCGAGCAGTACTTC
>TRBV5-6|-|TRBJ1-1|-
CASSFTGWTEAFF
TGTGCCAGCAGCTTCACAGGGTGGACTGAAGCTTTCTTT
>TRBV9|-|TRBJ2-7|-
CASSVVSQNGEQYF
TGTGCCAGCAGCGTAGTCAGTCAGAATGGGGAGCAGTACTTC
>TRBV5-1|-|TRBJ2-7|TRBD2
CASSYGGSSYEQYF
TGCGCCAGCAGCTATGGCGGGAGCTCCTACGAGCAGTACTTC
>TRBV10-3|-|TRBJ1-1|-
CAIQGSGTEAFF
TGTGCCATTCAGGGCTCAGGGACTGAAGCTTTCTTT
>TRBV5-8|-|TRBJ1-2|-
CASIAWGDPNYGYTF
TGTGCCAGCATAGCTTGGGGCGATCCTAACTATGGCTACACCTTC
>TRBV14|-|TRBJ2-7|TRBD2
CASSHGTSVFYEQYF
TGTGCCAGCAGCCACGGGACTAGCGTTTTCTACGAGCAGTACTTC
>TRBV5-1|-|TRBJ1-4|-
CASSSDRYNEKLFF
TGCGCCAGCAGCTCCGACAGGTATAATGAAAAACTGTTTTTT
>TRBV7-9|-|TRBJ1-2|-
CASRLDRFYGYTF
TGTGCCAGCCGACTTGACAGGTTCTATGGCTACACCTTC
>TRBV25-1|-|TRBJ1-2|TRBD1
CASSESRTGEVYGYTF
TGTGCCAGCAGTGAATCCCGGACAGGGGAGGTCTATGGCTACACCTTC
>TRBV11-1|-|TRBJ2-1|-
CASRQRTGRSGSNEQFF
TGTGCCAGCAGACAGAGGACCGGGCGATCGGGGTCCAATGAGCAGTTCTTC
>TRBV5-4|-|TRBJ2-3|-
CASSLASSASTDTQYF
TGTGCCAGCAGCTTGGCTTCTAGCGCTAGCACAGATACGCAGTATTTT
>TRBV4-1|-|TRBJ2-6|-
CASSPMGGAGANVLTF
TGCGCCAGCAGCCCTATGGGGGGAGCTGGGGCCAACGTCCTGACTTTC
>TRBV2|few|TRBJ2-7|-
CASSGGSGPYEQYF
TGTGCCAGCAGCGGGGGAAGCGGTCCCTACGAGCAGTACTTC
>TRBV2|-|TRBJ1-5|TRBD1
CASRGGQANQPQHF
TGTGCCAGCAGAGGGGGACAGGCAAATCAGCCCCAGCATTTT
>TRBV7-2|few|TRBJ1-2|-
CASSILGGASTYGYTF
TGTGCCAGCAGTATACTCGGGGGGGCCTCGACCTATGGCTACACCTTC
>TRBV29-1|-|TRBJ2-7|-
CSVNRASEQYF
TGCAGCGTTAACCGGGCCTCTGAGCAGTACTTC
>TRBV5-4|-|TRBJ1-2|-
CASSLPVRGANYGYTF
TGTGCCAGCAGCTTGCCGGTCCGCGGGGCTAACTATGGCTACACCTTC
>TRBV28|-|TRBJ2-2|TRBD2
CASSPKTSGFRPGELFF
TGTGCCAGCAGTCCGAAGACTAGCGGGTTTCGCCCCGGGGAGCTGTTTTTT
>TRBV2|few|TRBJ1-2|TRBD1
CASGRDSLYGYTF
TGTGCCAGCGGACGGGACAGCCTCTATGGCTACACCTTC
>TRBV11-2|-|TRBJ2-7|-
CASSSLGGGHYEQYF
TGTGCCAGCAGCTCTCTTGGAGGGGGCCATTACGAGCAGTACTTC
>TRBV7-8|-|TRBJ2-7|TRBD2
CASSGPPGLAGSYEQYF
TGTGCCAGCAGCGGTCCTCCGGGACTAGCGGGCTCCTACGAGCAGTACTTC
>TRBV12-2|-|TRBJ1-1|-
CASRLAGDSQNTEAFF
TGTGCAAGTCGCTTAGCCGGGGACAGTCAGAACACTGAAGCTTTCTTT